This T cell receptor beta chain is drawn from a study of CD8+ T cells in alopecia areata listed by TCRdb under 2018. With regard to the full study: The treated patients, all with moderate-to-severe alopecia areata, were enrolled in an open-label pilot trial of oral tofacitinib given at 5 to 10 mg twice daily. Patients received tofacitinib for 6 to 18 months and were then followed off drug for 6 months to check for delayed response and recurrence. The study used high-throughput TCRbeta sequencing to examine T cell clonal expansion in alopecia areata, in both the C3H/HeJ mouse model and human patients. Human TCRbeta sequencing covered scalp tissue and sorted CD4+ and CD8+ peripheral blood T cells from patchy and totalis/universalis alopecia areata patients and healthy controls. Biopsies were taken from tofacitinib-treated patients at baseline and again at 4 and 24 weeks into treatment, and several of those patients also had a later scalp biopsy. Scalp clonality was compared among normal scalp (n=4), patchy alopecia areata scalp (n=8), and alopecia totalis/universalis scalp (n=8). RNA was obtained with the PAXgene miRNA kit for fixed scalp, the miRNeasy kit for PBMCs, and the RNeasy kit for mouse skin. TCRbeta CDR3 regions were amplified by immunoSEQ multiplex PCR with 35 Vbeta forward and 13 Jbeta reverse primers.

In the paper's terms, the time point label means: baseline before oral tofacitinib. From alopecia areata patients, peripheral blood was collected along with lesional scalp punch biopsies. PBMCs were separated by density centrifugation and stained for CD3, CD4 and CD8, after which CD4+ and CD8+ T cells were sorted on a FACSAria. V is pruned by 3 bases and J by 2 bases, leaving 1 base of the junction without a gene match. The cysteine opens and the phenylalanine closes a CDR3 of 14 amino acids. CDR3 DNA is the only sequence kept; it has 42 bases, read in frame from the first base. The germline V gene encodes CDR1 MNHEY and CDR2 SMNVEV (reference sequence). Here is what the overall study found, with its caveats: Compared with normal scalp, lesional scalp, particularly in alopecia totalis/universalis, had higher clonality and more expanded CD8+ clones, which suggests antigenic drive. Unlike mouse skin, where gammadelta T cells dominate, normal human skin contains resident alphabeta T cells that get sequenced too, which complicates analysis of the scalp TCR repertoire. Compared with mice, TCR sequences shared between patients were less clear, possibly partly because of HLA diversity across the patient population.

Libraries were constructed by the immunoSEQ multiplex PCR assay. RNA was extracted from all samples and reverse transcribed into cDNA, which served as template for TCR sequencing. SuperScript III was used to make first-strand cDNA, primed with a 2:1 mix of oligo-dT and random hexamers. A synthetic immune receptor repertoire was used to measure amplification bias, and any remaining bias was corrected computationally. The published analysis was carried out like this. After raw reads were preprocessed to remove errors, the CDR3 was defined following IMGT conventions as running from the conserved cysteine to phenylalanine. Clonality was calculated as 1 minus Shannon entropy normalized by log2 of the number of productive unique TCRs. Whether each scalp clone was CD4 or CD8 was inferred by checking scalp TCRbeta sequences against the CD4 and CD8 repertoires from sorted blood. Held by TCRdb, this immuneACCESS table contains in-frame sequences only and omits some clones. Under half of the omission traces to an unresolved V gene where checked; the cause of the rest is unknown. From that table come the V and J calls and clone size; the DNA was used to work out D and trimming. Across this sample there are 150,000 or so clones, with 49% seen only once. Clones ranked in the top ten supply approximately 18% of the sample.

This clone has more than one count but fewer than ten. The antigen it recognizes is unknown. Per-base qualities were not stored, and no clone one base away is much larger. Material: CD8+ T cells sorted from blood, obtained at week 0. The sequence was obtained from a human donor with alopecia areata. Here the chain combines TRBV27 and TRBJ1-1; 9 nucleotides in the junction match TRBD1. Here the CDR3 is given as CASSFTGGNTEAFF. The nucleotides read TGTGCCAGCAGTTTTACAGGGGGCAACACTGAAGCTTTCTTT.